Below, one TCR beta chain is given with its context. V was clipped by 3 bases and J by 5 bases, with 17 bases between them. Germline V gene lookup returns CDR1 MNHNS and CDR2 SASEGT. The CDR3 length is 15 residues. The data derive from a study of metastatic and nonmetastatic thyroid tumors. Background on the study: Repertoires of blood and of tissue (tumor or nodule) from malignant and benign thyroid patients were compared.

TCRdb re-called clones from the PCR reads using MiXCR. In the table there are roughly 34,000 clones, roughly 36% of which are singletons. Until they underwent thyroid surgery, no patient had received any treatment. The chain employs TRBV6-1 and TRBJ2-7; maybe TRBD1 (5 bases). The receptor comes from a female donor with papillary thyroid cancer or a benign thyroid nodule (not recorded which). Some clones in this sample may be carry-over from other donors' samples. The sequenced material came from tumor tissue. CDR3 DNA sequence: TGTGCCAGCAGTGACCCGGCAGGGTGGAATAACGAGCAGTACTTC. Protein sequence: CASSDPAGWNNEQYF.